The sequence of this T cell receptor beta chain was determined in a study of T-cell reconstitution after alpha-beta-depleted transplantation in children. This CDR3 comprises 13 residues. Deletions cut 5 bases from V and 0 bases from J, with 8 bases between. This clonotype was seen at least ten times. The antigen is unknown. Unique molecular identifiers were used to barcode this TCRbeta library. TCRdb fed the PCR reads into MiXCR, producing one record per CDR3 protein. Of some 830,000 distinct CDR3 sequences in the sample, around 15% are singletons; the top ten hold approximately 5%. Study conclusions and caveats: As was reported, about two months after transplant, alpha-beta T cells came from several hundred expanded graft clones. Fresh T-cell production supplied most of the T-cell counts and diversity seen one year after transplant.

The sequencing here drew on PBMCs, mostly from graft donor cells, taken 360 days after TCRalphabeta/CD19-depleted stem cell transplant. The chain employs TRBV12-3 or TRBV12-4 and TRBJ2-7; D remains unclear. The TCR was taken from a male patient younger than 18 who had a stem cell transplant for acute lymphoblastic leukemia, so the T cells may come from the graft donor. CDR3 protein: CASSPENSYEQYF. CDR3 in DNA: TGTGCCAGCAGTCCGGAGAACTCCTACGAGCAGTACTTC.